This record covers a single T cell receptor beta chain. This specimen belongs to a study of blood T cell repertoires in COVID-19. Across the study: Italy, Spain and the United States were the sources of the convalescent and acute COVID-19 samples. T cells, B-cell-depleted T cells, or PBMCs supplied cDNA or gDNA.

Germline CDR1 MNHNS, CDR2 SASEGT. The V and J ends lost 2 bases and 7 bases respectively, with 12 bases between them. The CDR3 has 14 residues. Original analysis: Researchers report that nucleated cell counts were estimated from reference gene primer amplification. The repertoire was sequenced with immunoSEQ multiplex PCR; TCRdb's copy has only in-frame clones and lacks some. V and J calls and clone size come straight from that table; D and trimming were deduced from the DNA. This sample yields 100,000 to 150,000 clones, of which about 85% are seen a single time; 25% to 30% belongs to the top ten. The V and J genes are TRBV6-1 and TRBJ1-3; tentative D call: TRBD1 (6 bases). Material: peripheral blood. The clonotype comes from a woman aged 80 or over with acute or convalescent COVID-19. CDR3 sequence reads: CASSEQDSWNTIYF. The CDR3 DNA sequence: TGTGCCAGCAGTGAACAGGACAGCTGGAACACCATATATTTT.